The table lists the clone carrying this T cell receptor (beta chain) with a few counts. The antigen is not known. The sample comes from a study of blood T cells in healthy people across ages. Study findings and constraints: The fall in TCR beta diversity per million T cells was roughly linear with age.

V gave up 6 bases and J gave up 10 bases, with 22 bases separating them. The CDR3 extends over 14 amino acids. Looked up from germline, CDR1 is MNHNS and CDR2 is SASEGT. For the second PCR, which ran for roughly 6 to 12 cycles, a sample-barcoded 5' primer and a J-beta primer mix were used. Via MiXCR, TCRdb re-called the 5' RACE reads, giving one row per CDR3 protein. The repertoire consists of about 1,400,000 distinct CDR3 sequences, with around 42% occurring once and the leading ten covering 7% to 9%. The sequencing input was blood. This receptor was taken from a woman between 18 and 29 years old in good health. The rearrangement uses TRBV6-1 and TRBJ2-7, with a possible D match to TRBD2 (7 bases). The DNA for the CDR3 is TGTGCCAGCAGGATCCCCGAAGGGGGGGGGCAACAGTACTTC. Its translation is CASRIPEGGGQQYF.